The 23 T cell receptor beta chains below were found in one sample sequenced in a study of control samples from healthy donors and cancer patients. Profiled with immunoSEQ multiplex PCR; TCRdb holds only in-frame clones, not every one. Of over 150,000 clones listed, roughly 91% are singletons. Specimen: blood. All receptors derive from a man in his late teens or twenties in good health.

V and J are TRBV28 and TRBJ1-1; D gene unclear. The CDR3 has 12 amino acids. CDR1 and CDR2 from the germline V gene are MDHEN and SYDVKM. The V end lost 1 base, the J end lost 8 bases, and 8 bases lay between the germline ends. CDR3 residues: CASSLFAREAFF. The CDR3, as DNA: TGTGCCAGCAGTTTATTCGCCAGGGAAGCTTTCTTT.

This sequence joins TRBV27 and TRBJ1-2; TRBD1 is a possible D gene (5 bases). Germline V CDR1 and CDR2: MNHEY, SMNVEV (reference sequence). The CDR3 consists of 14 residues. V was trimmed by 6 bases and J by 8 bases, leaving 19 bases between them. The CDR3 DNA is TGTGCCAGCAGGTCCTTCCGCTTGGGGGGGGGCTACACCTTC. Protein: CASRSFRLGGGYTF.

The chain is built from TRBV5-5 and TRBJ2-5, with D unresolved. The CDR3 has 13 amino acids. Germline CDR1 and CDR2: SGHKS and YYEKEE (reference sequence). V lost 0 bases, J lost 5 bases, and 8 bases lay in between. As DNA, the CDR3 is TGTGCCAGCAGCTTGGGAGTTTTGGAGACCCAGTACTTC. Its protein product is CASSLGVLETQYF.

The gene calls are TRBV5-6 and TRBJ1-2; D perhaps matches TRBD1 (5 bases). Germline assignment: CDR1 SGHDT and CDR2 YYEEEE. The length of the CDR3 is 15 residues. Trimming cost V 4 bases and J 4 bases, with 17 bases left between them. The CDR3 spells CASSLGTGGSYGYTF. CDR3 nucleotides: TGTGCCAGCAGCCTCGGGACGGGGGGGTCCTATGGCTACACCTTC.

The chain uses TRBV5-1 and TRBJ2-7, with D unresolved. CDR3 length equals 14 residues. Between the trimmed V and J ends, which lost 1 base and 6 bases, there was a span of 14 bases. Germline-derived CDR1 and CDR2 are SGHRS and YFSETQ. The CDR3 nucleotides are TGCGCCAGCAGCTTGATACTGTCGGACGGCGAGCAGTACTTC. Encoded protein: CASSLILSDGEQYF.

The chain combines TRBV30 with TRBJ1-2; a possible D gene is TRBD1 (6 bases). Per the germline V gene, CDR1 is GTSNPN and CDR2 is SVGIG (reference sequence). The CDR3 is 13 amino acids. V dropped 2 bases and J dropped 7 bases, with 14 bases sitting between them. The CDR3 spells CAWSRTGIGGYTF. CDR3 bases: TGTGCCTGGAGTCGAACAGGGATTGGTGGCTACACCTTC.

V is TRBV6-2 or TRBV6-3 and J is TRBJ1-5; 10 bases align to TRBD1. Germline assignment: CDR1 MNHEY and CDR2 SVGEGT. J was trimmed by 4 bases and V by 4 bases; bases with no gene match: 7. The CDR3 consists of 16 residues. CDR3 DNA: TGTGCCAGCAGTTCCCTCGGACAGGGGGTGAATCAGCCCCAGCATTTT. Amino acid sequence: CASSSLGQGVNQPQHF.

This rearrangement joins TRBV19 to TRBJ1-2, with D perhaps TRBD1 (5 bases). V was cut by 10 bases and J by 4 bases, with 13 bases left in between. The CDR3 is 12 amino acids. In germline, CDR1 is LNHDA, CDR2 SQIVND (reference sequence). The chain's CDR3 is CATQTGAYGYTF. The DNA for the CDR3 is TGTGCCACCCAAACCGGGGCCTATGGCTACACCTTC.

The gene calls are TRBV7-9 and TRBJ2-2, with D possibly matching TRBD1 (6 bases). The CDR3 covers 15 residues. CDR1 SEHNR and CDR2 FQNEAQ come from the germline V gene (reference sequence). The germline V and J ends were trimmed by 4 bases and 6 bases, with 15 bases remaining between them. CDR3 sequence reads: CASSYSGGGPGELFF. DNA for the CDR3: TGTGCCAGCAGCTACAGTGGTGGGGGCCCCGGGGAGCTGTTTTTT.

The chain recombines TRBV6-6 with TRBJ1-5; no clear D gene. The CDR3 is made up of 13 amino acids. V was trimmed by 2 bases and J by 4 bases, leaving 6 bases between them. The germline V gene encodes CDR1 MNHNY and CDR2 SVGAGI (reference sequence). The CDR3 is CASSYDGNQPQHF. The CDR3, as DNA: TGTGCCAGCAGTTACGACGGGAATCAGCCCCAGCATTTT.

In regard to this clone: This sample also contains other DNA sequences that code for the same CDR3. Here the CDR3 reads CASSEGGTGGRPLHF. DNA for the CDR3: TGTGCCAGCAGTGAAGGGGGGACAGGGGGTCGACCCCTCCACTTT. The chain uses TRBV6-1 and TRBJ1-6; TRBD1 aligns across 11 bases. Unmatched junction bases numbered 5, after V lost 1 base and J lost 12 bases. Germline V gene lookup returns CDR1 MNHNS and CDR2 SASEGT. The CDR3 totals 15 residues.

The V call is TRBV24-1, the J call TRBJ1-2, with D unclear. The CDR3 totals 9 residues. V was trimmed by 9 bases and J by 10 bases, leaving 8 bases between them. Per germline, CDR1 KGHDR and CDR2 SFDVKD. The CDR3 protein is CATHSTYTF. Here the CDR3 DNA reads TGTGCCACCCACAGCACCTACACCTTC.

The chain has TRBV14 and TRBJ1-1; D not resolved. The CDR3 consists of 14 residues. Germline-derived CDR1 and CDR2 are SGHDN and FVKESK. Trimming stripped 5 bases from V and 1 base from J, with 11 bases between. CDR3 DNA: TGTGCCAGCAGCGCCACCCTCGGGAACACTGAAGCTTTCTTT. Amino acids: CASSATLGNTEAFF.

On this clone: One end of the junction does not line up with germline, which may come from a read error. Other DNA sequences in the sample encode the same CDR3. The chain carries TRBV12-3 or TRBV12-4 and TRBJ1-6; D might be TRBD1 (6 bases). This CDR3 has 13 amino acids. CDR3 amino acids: CASSLTGNSPLHF. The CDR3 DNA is TGCGCCAGCAGTTTAACAGGGAATTCACCCCTCCACTTT.

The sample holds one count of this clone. The CDR3 spells CASSYSKEVQVVPNYGYTF. The CDR3 region has the DNA TGTGCCAGCAGTTACTCGAAGGAGGTTCAGGTCGTTCCTAACTATGGCTACACCTTC. The chain joins TRBV6-2 or TRBV6-3 to TRBJ1-2; D uncertain. Germline CDR1 MNHEY, CDR2 SVGEGT. The CDR3 has 19 residues. Trimming cost V 0 bases and J 0 bases, with 20 bases left between them.

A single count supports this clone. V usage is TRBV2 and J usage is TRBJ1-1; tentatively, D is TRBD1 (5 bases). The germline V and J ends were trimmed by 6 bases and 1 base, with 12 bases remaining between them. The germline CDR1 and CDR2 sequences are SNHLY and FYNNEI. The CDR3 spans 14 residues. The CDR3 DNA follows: TGTGCCAGCAGAGGAGCCACAGGGAACACTGAAGCTTTCTTT. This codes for CASRGATGNTEAFF.

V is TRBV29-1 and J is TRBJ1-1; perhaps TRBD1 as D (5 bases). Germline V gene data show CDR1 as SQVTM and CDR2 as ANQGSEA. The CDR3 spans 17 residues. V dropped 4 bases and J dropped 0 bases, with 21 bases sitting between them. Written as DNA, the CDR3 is TGCAGCGTTGTCAGGGTACCCCCAAAGGGAATGAACACTGAAGCTTTCTTT. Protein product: CSVVRVPPKGMNTEAFF. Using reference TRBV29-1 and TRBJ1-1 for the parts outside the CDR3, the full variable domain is SAVISQKPSRDICQRGTSLTIQCQVDSQVTMMFWYRQQPGQSLTLIATANQGSEATYESGFVIDKFPISRPNLTFSTLTVSNMSPEDSSIYLCSVVRVPPKGMNTEAFFGQGTRLTVV.

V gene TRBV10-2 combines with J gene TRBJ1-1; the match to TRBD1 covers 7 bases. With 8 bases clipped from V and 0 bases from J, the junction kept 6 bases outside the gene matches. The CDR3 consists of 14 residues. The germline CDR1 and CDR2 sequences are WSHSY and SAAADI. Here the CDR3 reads CASGGTAMNTEAFF. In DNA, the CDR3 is TGCGCCAGCGGGGGGACAGCCATGAACACTGAAGCTTTCTTT.

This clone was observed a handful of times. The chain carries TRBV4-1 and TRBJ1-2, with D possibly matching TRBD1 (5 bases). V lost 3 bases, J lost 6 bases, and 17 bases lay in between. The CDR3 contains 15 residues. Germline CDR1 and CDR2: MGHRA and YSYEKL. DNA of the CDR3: TGCGCCAGCAGCCAGGGTCCCCGCAGGGAGGATGGCTACACCTTC. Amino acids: CASSQGPRREDGYTF.

Here the CDR3 DNA reads TGTGCCAGCAGCTTGGAGGGGAGGGACTATGGCTACACCTTC. Translation gives CASSLEGRDYGYTF. The chain has TRBV5-5 and TRBJ1-2; D might be TRBD1 (5 bases). The V and J ends lost 0 bases and 3 bases respectively, with 9 bases between them. This CDR3 region has 14 residues. Germline V CDR1 and CDR2: SGHKS, YYEKEE (reference sequence).

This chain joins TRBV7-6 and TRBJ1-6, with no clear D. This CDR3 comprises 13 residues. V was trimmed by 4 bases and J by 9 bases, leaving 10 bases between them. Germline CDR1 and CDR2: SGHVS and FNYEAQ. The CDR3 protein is CASSSVPTSPLHF. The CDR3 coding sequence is TGTGCCAGCAGCTCCGTGCCGACTTCACCCCTCCACTTT.

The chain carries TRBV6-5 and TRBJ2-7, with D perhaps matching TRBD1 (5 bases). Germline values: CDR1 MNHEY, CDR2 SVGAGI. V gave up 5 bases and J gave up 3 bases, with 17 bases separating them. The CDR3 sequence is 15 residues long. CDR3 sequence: CASSRQPIPIYEQYF. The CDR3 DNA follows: TGTGCCAGCAGTCGACAGCCCATCCCTATCTACGAGCAGTACTTC.

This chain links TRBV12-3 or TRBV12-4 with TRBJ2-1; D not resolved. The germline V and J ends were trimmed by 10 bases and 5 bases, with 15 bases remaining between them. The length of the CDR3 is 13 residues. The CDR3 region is CAITPAIHNEQFF. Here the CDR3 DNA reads TGTGCCATTACCCCAGCCATTCACAATGAGCAGTTCTTC.